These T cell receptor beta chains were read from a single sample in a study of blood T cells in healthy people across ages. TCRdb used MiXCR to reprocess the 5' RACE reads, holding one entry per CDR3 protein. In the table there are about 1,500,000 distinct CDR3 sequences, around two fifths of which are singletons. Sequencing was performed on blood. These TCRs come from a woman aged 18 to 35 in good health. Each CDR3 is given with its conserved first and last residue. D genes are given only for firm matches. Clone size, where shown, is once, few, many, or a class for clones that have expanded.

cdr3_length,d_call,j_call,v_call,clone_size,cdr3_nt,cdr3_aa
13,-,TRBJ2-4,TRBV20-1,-,TGCAGTGCTAGCCTCCAGGGGGGAGGTGAGCAGTACTTC,CSASLQGGGEQYF
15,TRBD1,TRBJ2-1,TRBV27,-,TGTGCCAGCAGTTTAATAGGGACAGGTCATGATGAGCAGTTCTTC,CASSLIGTGHDEQFF
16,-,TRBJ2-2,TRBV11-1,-,TGTGCCAGCAGCATCGGACAGCTCGTAGGCGGCGGGGAGCTGTTTTTT,CASSIGQLVGGGELFF
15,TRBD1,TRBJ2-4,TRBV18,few,TGTGCCAGCTTCGGACAGGGGGGTGCCAAAAACATTCAGTACTTC,CASFGQGGAKNIQYF
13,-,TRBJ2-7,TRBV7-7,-,TGTGCTAGCAGCTTAGAATTAGGCTACGAGCAGTACTTC,CASSLELGYEQYF
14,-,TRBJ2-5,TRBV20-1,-,TGCAGTGCTAGAGATCATAGACACATGGAGACCCAGTACTTC,CSARDHRHMETQYF
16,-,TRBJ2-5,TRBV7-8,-,TGTGCCAGCATCCTCTGGAATGGGGCGTACCAAGAGACCCAGTACTTC,CASILWNGAYQETQYF
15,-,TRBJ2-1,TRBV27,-,TGTGCCAGCAGTTCGGGGGTGCTCTCCTACAATGAGCAGTTCTTC,CASSSGVLSYNEQFF
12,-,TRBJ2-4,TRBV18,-,TGTGCCAGCTCACCAGTACCCTGGGAGCAGTACTTC,CASSPVPWEQYF
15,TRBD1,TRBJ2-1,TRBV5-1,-,TGCGCCAGCAGCTTAGGGACAGGGTACGGCAATGAGCAGTTCTTC,CASSLGTGYGNEQFF
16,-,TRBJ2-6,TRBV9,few,TGTGCCAGCAGCGTTAGCGGATTCTCTGGGGCCAACGTCCTGACTTTC,CASSVSGFSGANVLTF